This T cell receptor beta chain was recovered during a study of cytomegalovirus exposure and HLA in healthy donors. Study-wide results and caveats: Later analysis indicated greater clonal expansion among HLA-associated TCR beta chains than among equally common other chains.

Trimming removed 6 bases at V and 7 bases at J, with 13 bases between. CDR1 MNHEY and CDR2 SMNVEV come from the germline V gene (reference sequence). The CDR3 spans 14 residues. Use of 60 Vbeta and 13 Jbeta primers characterized the PCR. Clones were read by immunoSEQ multiplex PCR, and TCRdb kept only the in-frame ones, dropping some. In the table there are 190,000 or so clones, under 90% of which are singletons. Details on this clone: The antigen remains undetermined.

This clonotype was obtained from a boy aged 2 to 10 in good health and CMV-seronegative. Sequences were obtained from PBMCs. The chain couples TRBV27 to TRBJ1-6; D unresolved. In DNA, the CDR3 is TGTGCCAGCAGACATCGCTTTTTCAATTCACCCCTCCACTTT. It yields the protein CASRHRFFNSPLHF.